The rows below give T cell receptor beta chains drawn from one sample of a study of blood T cell repertoires in COVID-19. Libraries were prepared by immunoSEQ multiplex PCR; TCRdb keeps only in-frame clonotypes and omits some of them. The profile shows approximately 310,000 clones, 89% of them singletons. Specimen: PBMCs or T cells enriched from blood (not recorded which). All receptors come from a man aged 55 to 70 who had recovered from COVID-19. CDR3s include the opening cysteine and the closing phenylalanine or tryptophan. Clone size is not always given. Where it is, it says once, few, many or a class for expanded clones.

abundance: -; v_gene: TRBV19; len: 14; CDR3aa: CASSIDAGRREQYF
abundance: -; v_gene: TRBV7-2; len: 13; CDR3aa: CASSLVDTYGYTF
abundance: -; v_gene: TRBV11-2; len: 14; CDR3aa: CASSNIDRGHEQYF
abundance: few; v_gene: TRBV19; len: 13; CDR3aa: CASSILASNEQFF
abundance: -; v_gene: TRBV3-1/TRBV3-2; len: 13; CDR3aa: CASRRGLLHEQYF
abundance: -; v_gene: TRBV5-1; len: 16; CDR3aa: CASSGAGRATNEKLFF
abundance: -; v_gene: TRBV19; len: 14; CDR3aa: CASTRRDRGDEQYF
abundance: -; v_gene: TRBV23-1; len: 15; CDR3aa: CASSRTEKNTGELFF
abundance: -; v_gene: TRBV5-4; len: 14; CDR3aa: CASSLFEVNTEAFF
abundance: -; v_gene: TRBV12-2; len: 16; CDR3aa: CASRGKGQGEADTQYF
abundance: few; v_gene: TRBV7-3; len: 14; CDR3aa: CASTGGASTDTQYF
abundance: -; v_gene: TRBV2; len: 17; CDR3aa: CASSGILADLVTGELFF
abundance: -; v_gene: TRBV29-1; len: 14; CDR3aa: CSVGTSLNTDTQYF
abundance: -; v_gene: TRBV28; len: 13; CDR3aa: CASSFQEYNEQFF
abundance: -; v_gene: TRBV28; len: 16; CDR3aa: CASSSGSGQAFQVQFF
abundance: -; v_gene: TRBV27; len: 16; CDR3aa: CASSLSMARPTYEQYF
abundance: -; v_gene: TRBV9; len: 13; CDR3aa: CASSVAGAETQYF
abundance: -; v_gene: TRBV10-3; len: 14; CDR3aa: CAIRDRGTLDTQYF
abundance: -; v_gene: TRBV5-1; len: 14; CDR3aa: CATNPAGNADTQYF
abundance: -; v_gene: TRBV28; len: 17; CDR3aa: CASSLWSRGQHTGELFF
abundance: -; v_gene: TRBV12-5; len: 17; CDR3aa: CASGSTSYRGGSTEAFF
abundance: -; v_gene: TRBV18; len: 16; CDR3aa: CASSPRASGPAYEQYF
abundance: -; v_gene: TRBV7-8; len: 13; CDR3aa: CASSSTGAGELFF
abundance: -; v_gene: TRBV15; len: 14; CDR3aa: CATSRDRSNQPQHF
abundance: -; v_gene: TRBV7-3; len: 13; CDR3aa: CASSWTGDTEAFF
abundance: -; v_gene: TRBV16; len: 15; CDR3aa: CASSQSGASNTEAFF
abundance: -; v_gene: TRBV7-2; len: 16; CDR3aa: CASSVKSGAPEVGYTF
abundance: -; v_gene: TRBV19; len: 14; CDR3aa: CASSIRGTGYEQYF
abundance: -; v_gene: TRBV18; len: 14; CDR3aa: CASSPTSGANVLTF
abundance: -; v_gene: TRBV5-1; len: 13; CDR3aa: CASSLGVAETQYF
abundance: -; v_gene: TRBV28; len: 12; CDR3aa: CASSLAAYEQYF
abundance: -; v_gene: TRBV28; len: 14; CDR3aa: CASSLRNRGETQYF
abundance: -; v_gene: TRBV2; len: 15; CDR3aa: CASSDARVSGNTIYF
abundance: -; v_gene: TRBV5-4; len: 16; CDR3aa: CASSLAGRRSHNEQFF
abundance: -; v_gene: TRBV6-1; len: 15; CDR3aa: CASSEGGFMNTEAFF
abundance: -; v_gene: TRBV5-5; len: 15; CDR3aa: CASSFGTGGRETQYF
abundance: -; v_gene: TRBV11-2; len: 13; CDR3aa: CASSLTGRRTQYF
abundance: -; v_gene: TRBV6-5; len: 15; CDR3aa: CASSSDRGDNQPQHF
abundance: once; v_gene: TRBV15; len: 12; CDR3aa: CATSWGGETQYF